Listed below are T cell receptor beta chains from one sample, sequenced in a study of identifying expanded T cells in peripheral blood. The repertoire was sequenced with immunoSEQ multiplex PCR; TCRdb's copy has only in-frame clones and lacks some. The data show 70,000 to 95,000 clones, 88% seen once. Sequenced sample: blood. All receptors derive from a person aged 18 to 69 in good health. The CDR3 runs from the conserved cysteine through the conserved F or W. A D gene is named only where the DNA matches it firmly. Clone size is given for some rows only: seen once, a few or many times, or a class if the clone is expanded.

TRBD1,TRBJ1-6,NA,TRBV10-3,TGTGCCATCAGTGAGGTCAGGGGGGGATCACCCCTCCACTTT,CAISEVRGGSPLHF
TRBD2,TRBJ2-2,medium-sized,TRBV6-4,TGTGCCAGCAGTGCACTAGCGGGGCAAACCGGGGAGCTGTTTTTT,CASSALAGQTGELFF
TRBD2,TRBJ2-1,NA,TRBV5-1,TGCGCCAGCAGCCAACTAGCGGGGTCTTACAATGAGCAGTTCTTC,CASSQLAGSYNEQFF
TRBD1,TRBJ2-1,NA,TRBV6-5,TGTGCCAGCAGCCCGGGACAGATCTACAATGAGCAGTTCTTC,CASSPGQIYNEQFF
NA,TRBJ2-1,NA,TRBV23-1,TGCGCCAGCAGTTATTATTTTGAGCAGTTCTTC,CASSYYFEQFF
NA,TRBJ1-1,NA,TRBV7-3,TGTGCCAGCAGCTTATGGGACGGGTCTTTCTTT,CASSLWDGSFF
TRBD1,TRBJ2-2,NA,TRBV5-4,TGTGCCAGCAGCCAGGCCGGGACAGGGGCCGGGGAGCTGTTTTTT,CASSQAGTGAGELFF
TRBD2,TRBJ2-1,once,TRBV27,TGTGCCAGCAGTTCAAGGACTAGCGGGAGCATTGAGCAGTTCTTC,CASSSRTSGSIEQFF
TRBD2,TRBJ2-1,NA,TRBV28,TGTGCCAGCATCCCTAGCGGGGGAGAAAACAATGAGCAGTTCTTC,CASIPSGGENNEQFF
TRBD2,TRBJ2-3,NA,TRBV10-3,TGTGCCATCAGTGAGTTGGGAGCGGGAAGCACAGATACGCAGTATTTT,CAISELGAGSTDTQYF
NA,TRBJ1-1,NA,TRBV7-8,TGTGCCAGCAGCTTTCGGACCTTGGGAGCGGAAGCTTTCTTT,CASSFRTLGAEAFF
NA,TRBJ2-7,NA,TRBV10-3,TGTGCCATCACGGCGGGGGCTGAAAACGAGCAGTACTTC,CAITAGAENEQYF
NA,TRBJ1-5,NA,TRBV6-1,TGTGCCAGCAGCGAGATCCCGGGGAGCCATCAGCCCCAGCATTTT,CASSEIPGSHQPQHF
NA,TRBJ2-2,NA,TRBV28,TGTGCCAGCAGTTTTTGGTGGGAGTGGCGGACCGGGGAGCTGTTTTTT,CASSFWWEWRTGELFF
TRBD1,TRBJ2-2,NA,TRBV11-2,TGTGCCAGCAGCCCCGGGACCCCGGGACAGGGAGGCACCGGGGAGCTGTTTTTT,CASSPGTPGQGGTGELFF
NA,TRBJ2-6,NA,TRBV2,TGTGCCAGCAGAGAGGGTTACTCTGGGGCCAACGTCCTGACTTTC,CASREGYSGANVLTF
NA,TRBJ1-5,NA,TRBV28,TGTGCCAGCAGTTCGAGTCGGGACACGTTAAATCAGCCCCAGCATTTT,CASSSSRDTLNQPQHF
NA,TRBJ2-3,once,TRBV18,TGTGCCAGCTCACCACCCAAGAGGGTTAAGGGTGCAGATACGCAGTATTTT,CASSPPKRVKGADTQYF
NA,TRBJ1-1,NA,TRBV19,TGTGCCAGTGGCCTCTTTGAAGCTTTCTTT,CASGLFEAFF
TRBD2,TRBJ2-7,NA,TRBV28,TGTGCCAGCAGTTTTTTAGCGGGGGAAACCTACGAGCAGTACTTC,CASSFLAGETYEQYF
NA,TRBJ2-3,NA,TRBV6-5,TGTGCCAGCAGTTATTTCTTAGGGATAGATACGCAGTATTTT,CASSYFLGIDTQYF
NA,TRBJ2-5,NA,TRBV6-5,TGTGCCAGCAGTCAGGGTGGGGAGACCCAGTACTTC,CASSQGGETQYF
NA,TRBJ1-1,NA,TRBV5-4,TGTGCCAGCAGCCCTGTGATGGAGGGGAACACTGAAGCTTTCTTT,CASSPVMEGNTEAFF
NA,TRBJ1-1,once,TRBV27,TGTGCCAGCAGTTTAACTACGACAGTGAACACTGAAGCTTTCTTT,CASSLTTTVNTEAFF
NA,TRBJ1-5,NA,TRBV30,TGTGCCTGGAGTGACGGGGGGCTGTACAATCAGCCCCAGCATTTT,CAWSDGGLYNQPQHF
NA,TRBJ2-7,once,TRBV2,TGTGCCAGCAGTCTGGACTCCTACGAGCAGTACTTC,CASSLDSYEQYF
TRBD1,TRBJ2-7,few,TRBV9,TGTGCCAGCAGCATGACAGGGGTCGACGAGCAGTACTTC,CASSMTGVDEQYF
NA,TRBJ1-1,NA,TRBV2,TGTGCCAGCAGCGCCGGCTTAATGAACACTGAAGCTTTCTTT,CASSAGLMNTEAFF
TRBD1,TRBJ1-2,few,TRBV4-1,TGCGCCAGCAGCCAAGATCGGACAGGGTGGAGTGGCTACACCTTC,CASSQDRTGWSGYTF
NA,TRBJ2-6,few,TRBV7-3,TGTGCCAGCAGCCTAAATACGGCTGGGGCCAACGTCCTGACTTTC,CASSLNTAGANVLTF
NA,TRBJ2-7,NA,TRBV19,TGTGCCAGTAGACAGGGTCTTGCCTACGAGCAGTACTTC,CASRQGLAYEQYF
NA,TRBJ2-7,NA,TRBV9,TGTGCCAGCAGCGTATCACCTCTACCCAGGGGCTACGAGCAGTACTTC,CASSVSPLPRGYEQYF
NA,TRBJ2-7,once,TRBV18,TGTGCCAGCTCACCATCAGTCGGACTGGCTAGGGAGCAGTACTTC,CASSPSVGLAREQYF
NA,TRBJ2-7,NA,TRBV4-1,TGCGCCAGCAGCCAACCAAATGAGGGAAGACACACCTACGAGCAGTACTTC,CASSQPNEGRHTYEQYF
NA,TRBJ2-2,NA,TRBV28,TGTGCCAGCAGTTTCTTCCGGGGCGGGGAGCTGTTTTTT,CASSFFRGGELFF
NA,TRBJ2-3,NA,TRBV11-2,TGTGCCAGCAGCGCCAAAGGGCTGGCCTTCTCTACGCAGTATTTT,CASSAKGLAFSTQYF
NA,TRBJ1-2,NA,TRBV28,TGTGCCAGCAGTTGGCCGAATATCTATGGCTACACCTTC,CASSWPNIYGYTF
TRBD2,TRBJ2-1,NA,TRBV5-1,TGCGCCAGCAGCTTGGTTCTAGCGGGAGATGAGCAGTTCTTC,CASSLVLAGDEQFF
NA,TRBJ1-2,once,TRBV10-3,TGTGCCATCAGTGAGTCTCGGCCAGTCGGTGGTGGCTACACCTTC,CAISESRPVGGGYTF
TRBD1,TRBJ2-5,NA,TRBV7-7,TGTGCCAGCAGCATAACAGGGGGCCTAGAGACCCAGTACTTC,CASSITGGLETQYF
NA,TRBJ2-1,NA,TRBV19,TGTGCCAGTAGTCCGCGGGGTGTAGGAGACTCCTACAATGAGCAGTTCTTC,CASSPRGVGDSYNEQFF
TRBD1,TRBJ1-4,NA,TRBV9,TGTGCCAGCAGCCCTCAGACAGGGGGGGTAACTAATGAAAAACTGTTTTTT,CASSPQTGGVTNEKLFF
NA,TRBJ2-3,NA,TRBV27,TGTGCCAGCAGTTTATGGGGCCTAGGACCTTCTAGCACAGATACGCAGTATTTT,CASSLWGLGPSSTDTQYF
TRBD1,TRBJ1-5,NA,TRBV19,TGTGCCGGGGGACAGGGGGTTCAGCCCCAGCATTTT,CAGGQGVQPQHF
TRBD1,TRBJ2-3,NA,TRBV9,TGTGCCAGCAGCATGTCCGGGACAGGGGGTTTCACAGATACGCAGTATTTT,CASSMSGTGGFTDTQYF